The clone carrying this T cell receptor beta chain was detected only once. Recruited during active infection, patients (from Seattle) were subsequently followed longitudinally. The CDR3 sequence is 15 residues long. The V gene's germline CDR1 is SGHNT and CDR2 YYREEE (reference sequence). The germline V and J ends were trimmed by 1 base and 7 bases, with 12 bases remaining between them. This sample was taken from a study of blood T cell repertoires in COVID-19. Overall study context: The United States, Italy and Spain supplied acute and convalescent COVID-19 samples. T cells, B-cell-depleted T cells, or PBMCs supplied cDNA or gDNA.

Authors' analysis steps: From reference gene primer amplification, estimates of nucleated cell counts were derived. TCRdb's copy holds only in-frame clones and misses some; the assay was immunoSEQ multiplex PCR. For V, J and clone size, that table is used; D and trimming come from the DNA. The sample holds around 130,000 clones, roughly nine tenths seen once. The sequenced sample consisted of peripheral blood. The rearrangement uses TRBV5-4 and TRBJ1-6; no firm D call. This clonotype was obtained from a human donor with COVID-19, enrolled during active disease. The donor label of this sample is uncertain. The CDR3 DNA reads as TGTGCCAGCAGCTTGAGGCAACCAGGAAATTCACCCCTCCACTTT. Its protein product is CASSLRQPGNSPLHF.